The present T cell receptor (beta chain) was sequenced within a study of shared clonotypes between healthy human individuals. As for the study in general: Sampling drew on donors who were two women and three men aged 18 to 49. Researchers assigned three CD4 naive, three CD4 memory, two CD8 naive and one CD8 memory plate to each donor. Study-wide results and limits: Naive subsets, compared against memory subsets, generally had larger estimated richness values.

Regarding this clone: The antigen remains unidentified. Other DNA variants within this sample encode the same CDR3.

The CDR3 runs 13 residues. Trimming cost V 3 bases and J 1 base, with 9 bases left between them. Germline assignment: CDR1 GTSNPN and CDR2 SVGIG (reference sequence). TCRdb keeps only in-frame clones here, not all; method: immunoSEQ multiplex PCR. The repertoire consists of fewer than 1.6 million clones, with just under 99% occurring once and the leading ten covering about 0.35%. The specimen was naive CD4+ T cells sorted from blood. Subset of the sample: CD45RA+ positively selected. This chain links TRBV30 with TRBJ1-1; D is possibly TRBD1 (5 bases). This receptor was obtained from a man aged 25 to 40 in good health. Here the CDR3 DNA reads TGTGCCTGGAGCCTAAGGGGGAACACTGAAGCTTTCTTT. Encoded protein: CAWSLRGNTEAFF.